These T cell receptor beta chains were read from a single sample in a study of T cells in Graves' hyperthyroidism and ophthalmopathy. TCRdb reanalysed the multiplex PCR reads using MiXCR and keeps one entry per CDR3 protein. The sample consists of 200,000 to 300,000 distinct CDR3 sequences, approximately 23% of them appearing once. Sequenced input: blood. Receptors originate from a woman in her 40s with Graves' ophthalmopathy. Both conserved end residues are part of each CDR3. Fields, in order: D gene, V gene, clone size, J gene, CDR3 protein, CDR3 DNA. The D gene is left open where the match is weak. Some rows mark clone size as missing; the rest say once, few, many or name a class of expanded clone.

D gene: NA; V gene: TRBV7-9; clone size: many; J gene: TRBJ2-7; CDR3 protein: CASSETTGSSYEQYF; CDR3 DNA: TGTGCCAGCAGCGAAACAACAGGGAGCTCCTACGAGCAGTACTTC
D gene: NA; V gene: TRBV18; clone size: many; J gene: TRBJ1-1; CDR3 protein: CASSTSQGNTEAFF; CDR3 DNA: TGTGCCAGCTCTACCTCCCAGGGGAACACTGAAGCTTTCTTT
D gene: NA; V gene: TRBV3-1; clone size: many; J gene: TRBJ2-7; CDR3 protein: CASSRSQARLYF; CDR3 DNA: TGTGCCAGCAGCCGTTCACAGGCGAGGCTGTACTTC
D gene: NA; V gene: TRBV29-1; clone size: many; J gene: TRBJ2-5; CDR3 protein: CSVDFLGETQYF; CDR3 DNA: TGCAGCGTTGATTTTCTCGGGGAGACCCAGTACTTC
D gene: TRBD1; V gene: TRBV28; clone size: many; J gene: TRBJ1-3; CDR3 protein: CASSSSRGLSGNTIYF; CDR3 DNA: TGTGCCAGCAGTTCATCCAGGGGGCTCTCTGGAAACACCATATATTTT
D gene: TRBD2; V gene: TRBV5-1; clone size: NA; J gene: TRBJ2-1; CDR3 protein: CASIRGVSGSSYNEQFF; CDR3 DNA: TGCGCCAGCATCCGAGGGGTAAGCGGGAGCTCCTACAATGAGCAGTTCTTC
D gene: NA; V gene: TRBV6-1; clone size: many; J gene: TRBJ2-7; CDR3 protein: CASSRDTSGYEQYF; CDR3 DNA: TGTGCCAGCAGCCGGGACACAAGTGGCTACGAGCAGTACTTC
D gene: NA; V gene: TRBV6-1; clone size: once; J gene: TRBJ2-5; CDR3 protein: CASSNVVGGQGTQYF; CDR3 DNA: TGTGCCAGCAGCAACGTTGTGGGGGGCCAAGGCACCCAGTACTTC
D gene: TRBD1; V gene: TRBV30; clone size: few; J gene: TRBJ1-5; CDR3 protein: CAWSWGQGRQPQHF; CDR3 DNA: TGTGCCTGGAGTTGGGGACAGGGACGCCAGCCCCAGCATTTT
D gene: NA; V gene: TRBV30; clone size: many; J gene: TRBJ2-5; CDR3 protein: CAWSPRETQYF; CDR3 DNA: TGTGCCTGGAGTCCACGGGAGACCCAGTACTTC
D gene: TRBD1; V gene: TRBV30; clone size: once; J gene: TRBJ2-7; CDR3 protein: CAWSYRGYEQYF; CDR3 DNA: TGTGCCTGGAGTTACAGGGGGTACGAGCAGTACTTC
D gene: NA; V gene: TRBV19; clone size: many; J gene: TRBJ2-7; CDR3 protein: CASSTAAAYEQYF; CDR3 DNA: TGTGCCAGTAGTACGGCGGCGGCCTACGAGCAGTACTTC
D gene: NA; V gene: TRBV12-3/TRBV12-4; clone size: NA; J gene: TRBJ1-2; CDR3 protein: CASRVQGNYGYSF; CDR3 DNA: TGTGCCAGCAGGGTACAGGGCAACTATGGCTACAGCTTC
D gene: NA; V gene: TRBV5-1; clone size: many; J gene: TRBJ2-7; CDR3 protein: CASSPDGYEQYF; CDR3 DNA: TGCGCCAGCAGCCCGGATGGGTACGAGCAGTACTTC
D gene: NA; V gene: TRBV12-3/TRBV12-4; clone size: NA; J gene: TRBJ2-2; CDR3 protein: CASIHGSGTGELFF; CDR3 DNA: TGTGCCAGCATTCACGGGAGTGGCACCGGGGAGCTGTTTTTT
D gene: NA; V gene: TRBV15; clone size: many; J gene: TRBJ2-5; CDR3 protein: CATSTHRVIQETQYF; CDR3 DNA: TGTGCCACCAGCACCCACCGGGTCATCCAAGAGACCCAGTACTTC
D gene: NA; V gene: TRBV12-3/TRBV12-4; clone size: many; J gene: TRBJ2-2; CDR3 protein: CASSFFGGELFF; CDR3 DNA: TGTGCCAGCAGTTTTTTTGGCGGGGAGCTGTTTTTT
D gene: NA; V gene: TRBV28; clone size: many; J gene: TRBJ1-6; CDR3 protein: CASSFPRAGSPLHF; CDR3 DNA: TGTGCCAGCAGTTTCCCCAGGGCAGGCTCACCCCTCCACTTT
D gene: NA; V gene: TRBV30; clone size: many; J gene: TRBJ1-2; CDR3 protein: CAWKVILSYTF; CDR3 DNA: TGTGCCTGGAAGGTGATATTGAGCTACACCTTC
D gene: NA; V gene: TRBV7-3; clone size: many; J gene: TRBJ2-2; CDR3 protein: CASSFAGTSTGELFF; CDR3 DNA: TGTGCCAGCAGCTTCGCCGGGACCTCGACCGGGGAGCTGTTTTTT
D gene: TRBD1; V gene: TRBV27; clone size: NA; J gene: TRBJ1-1; CDR3 protein: CASSLSLWDSDTEAFF; CDR3 DNA: TGTGCCAGCAGTTTATCTCTCTGGGACAGCGACACTGAAGCTTTCTTT
D gene: NA; V gene: TRBV7-2; clone size: NA; J gene: TRBJ2-7; CDR3 protein: CASSPGGTDYEQYF; CDR3 DNA: TGTGCCAGCAGCCCAGGGGGGACGGACTACGAGCAGTACTTC
D gene: NA; V gene: TRBV5-1; clone size: many; J gene: TRBJ2-2; CDR3 protein: CASSSGRTRELFF; CDR3 DNA: TGCGCCAGCAGCTCCGGCCGGACCAGGGAGCTGTTTTTT
D gene: TRBD1; V gene: TRBV29-1; clone size: many; J gene: TRBJ2-7; CDR3 protein: CSVGTGASYEQYF; CDR3 DNA: TGCAGCGTTGGGACAGGGGCCTCCTACGAGCAGTACTTC
D gene: NA; V gene: TRBV9; clone size: many; J gene: TRBJ1-2; CDR3 protein: CASSLGAEANYGYTF; CDR3 DNA: TGTGCCAGCAGTCTGGGGGCAGAAGCTAACTATGGCTACACCTTC
D gene: NA; V gene: TRBV20-1; clone size: NA; J gene: TRBJ2-5; CDR3 protein: CAYLAIGSVETQYF; CDR3 DNA: TGCGCCTATCTCGCTATCGGGAGTGTTGAGACCCAGTACTTC
D gene: NA; V gene: TRBV12-3/TRBV12-4; clone size: many; J gene: TRBJ1-1; CDR3 protein: CASSPRTGNTEAFF; CDR3 DNA: TGTGCCAGCAGTCCCAGGACGGGGAACACTGAAGCTTTCTTT
D gene: NA; V gene: TRBV19; clone size: many; J gene: TRBJ2-7; CDR3 protein: CASSIVQDSSYEQYF; CDR3 DNA: TGTGCCAGTAGTATAGTTCAGGACAGCTCCTACGAGCAGTACTTC